The T cell receptor (beta chain) under discussion was sequenced for a study of metastatic and nonmetastatic thyroid tumors. In this sample, this clone turned up a few times. TCRdb redid the clone calls on the PCR reads using MiXCR. The sample lists 12,000 to 15,000 clones, approximately 3.9% seen once, with roughly 26% in the top ten. All patients were untreated before thyroid surgery. There are 16 residues in the CDR3. Germline assignment: CDR1 MNHEY and CDR2 SMNVEV (reference sequence). V lost 4 bases, J lost 6 bases, and 8 bases stayed unmatched. This clonotype was sampled from a female donor with papillary thyroid cancer or a benign thyroid nodule (not recorded which). Some clones in this sample may be carry-over from other donors' samples. The chain couples TRBV27 to TRBJ1-6, with 8 bases that match TRBD1. The sample consisted of tumor tissue. The DNA for the CDR3 is TGTGCCAGCAGTTCGCCCTCCAGGGGGCCTAATTCACCCCTCCACTTT. It codes for CASSSPSRGPNSPLHF.